This TCR beta chain was found in a study of radiotherapy plus CTLA-4 blockade in lung cancer. Study in general: Of all patients, around 19% responded objectively and 30% to 35% showed disease control. Study observations and caveats: Tumor-origin TCR clones grew in blood after radiotherapy plus ipilimumab.

Those patients who had chemo-refractory metastatic non-small-cell lung cancer were given focal radiation along with CTLA-4 blockade through ipilimumab. The method was immunoSEQ multiplex PCR; TCRdb's version includes in-frame clones alone and lacks a portion of them. The sample carries roughly 90,000 clones, 70% to 90% recorded once. On this clone itself: The antigen is not known.

This sequence originates from a human donor with non-small cell lung cancer that progressed on radiotherapy plus ipilimumab. The source material was peripheral blood, sampled from a patient treated with radiotherapy plus ipilimumab.

DNA for the CDR3: TGTGCCAGCAGCTTAGAACCCGGGACAGGCTACGAGCAGTACTTC. Translating it yields CASSLEPGTGYEQYF. This sequence joins TRBV11-2 and TRBJ2-7; TRBD1 aligns across 8 bases. This CDR3 has 15 residues. Germline loops: CDR1 SGHAT, CDR2 FQNNGV. J was trimmed by 3 bases and V by 0 bases; bases with no gene match: 4.